This T cell receptor (beta chain) derives from a study of blood T cell repertoires in COVID-19. Whole-study context: Acute-phase and convalescent COVID-19 samples originated in the United States, Italy and Spain. In each case, the material was cDNA or gDNA derived from T cells, B-cell-depleted T cells, or PBMCs.

This CDR3 spans 17 amino acids. The V end lost 1 base, the J end lost 6 bases, and 16 bases lay between the germline ends. Germline loops: CDR1 MGHRA, CDR2 YSYEKL. In the original processing: Reference gene primer amplification gave estimated nucleated cell counts. TCRdb's copy holds only in-frame clones and misses some; the assay was immunoSEQ multiplex PCR. V, J and clone size are those of that table, while D and trimming were read from the DNA. The sample includes a few hundred thousand clones, roughly nine tenths of them seen just once. This chain connects TRBV4-1 to TRBJ1-6; no definite D call. The receptor comes from a woman in her thirties who had recovered from COVID-19. The sequenced material came from PBMCs or T cells enriched from blood (not recorded which). The CDR3 loop is CASSQGMEQIGNSPLHF. The CDR3 nucleotides read TGCGCCAGCAGCCAAGGCATGGAGCAGATAGGTAATTCACCCCTCCACTTT.